This entry concerns a single T cell receptor beta chain. Antigen unknown. Moderate-to-severe activity, CAS at least 3, NOSPECS at least 4 and duration under 3 months characterized donors with ophthalmopathy. The diagnosis combined clinical symptoms, thyroxine, TRAb, thyroid ultrasound and orbital computed tomography scans. Amplification from RNA transcripts yielded the TCR beta CDR3 regions. HTBI-primed first-round RT-PCR preceded second-round multiplex PCR. MiXCR was run by TCRdb on the multiplex PCR reads, yielding one entry per CDR3 protein. Here the sample spans approximately 330,000 distinct CDR3 sequences, 15% to 20% being singletons. The source of the sample is a study of Graves' ophthalmopathy and Graves' hyperthyroidism. Study-level findings and limits: The study's model predicted ophthalmopathy progression at 65% to 71% sensitivity and around 75% specificity. A 13-signature model separated ophthalmopathy from stable hyperthyroidism, around 88% sensitivity, 80% to 83% specificity.

CDR1 MNHEY and CDR2 SVGAGI come from the germline V gene. The CDR3 loop spans 15 amino acids. Germline trimming cut 4 bases from V and 4 bases from J; bases unmatched to any gene: 7. The sequenced sample consisted of peripheral blood. The origin of this receptor is an adult man with Graves' ophthalmopathy. The chain combines TRBV6-5 with TRBJ2-7, with 10 bases aligning to TRBD2. This CDR3 is CASSWVAGGSYEQYF. Written as DNA, the CDR3 is TGTGCCAGCAGTTGGGTAGCGGGAGGATCTTACGAGCAGTACTTC.